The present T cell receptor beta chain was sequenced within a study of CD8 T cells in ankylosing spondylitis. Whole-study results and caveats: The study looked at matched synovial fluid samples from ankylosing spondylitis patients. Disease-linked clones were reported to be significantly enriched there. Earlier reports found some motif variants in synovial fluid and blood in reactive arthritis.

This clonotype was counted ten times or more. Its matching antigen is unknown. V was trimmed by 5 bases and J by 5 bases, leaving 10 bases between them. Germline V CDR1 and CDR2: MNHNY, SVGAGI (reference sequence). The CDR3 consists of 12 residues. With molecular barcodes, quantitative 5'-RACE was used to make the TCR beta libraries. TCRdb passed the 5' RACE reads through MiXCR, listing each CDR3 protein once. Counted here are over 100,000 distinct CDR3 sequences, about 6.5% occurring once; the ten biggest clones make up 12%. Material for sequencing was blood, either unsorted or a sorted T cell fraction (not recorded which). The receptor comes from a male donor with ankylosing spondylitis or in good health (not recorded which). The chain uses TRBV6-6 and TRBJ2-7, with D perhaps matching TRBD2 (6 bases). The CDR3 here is CASSGGINEQYF. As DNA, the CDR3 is TGTGCCAGCAGTGGGGGGATCAACGAGCAGTACTTC.